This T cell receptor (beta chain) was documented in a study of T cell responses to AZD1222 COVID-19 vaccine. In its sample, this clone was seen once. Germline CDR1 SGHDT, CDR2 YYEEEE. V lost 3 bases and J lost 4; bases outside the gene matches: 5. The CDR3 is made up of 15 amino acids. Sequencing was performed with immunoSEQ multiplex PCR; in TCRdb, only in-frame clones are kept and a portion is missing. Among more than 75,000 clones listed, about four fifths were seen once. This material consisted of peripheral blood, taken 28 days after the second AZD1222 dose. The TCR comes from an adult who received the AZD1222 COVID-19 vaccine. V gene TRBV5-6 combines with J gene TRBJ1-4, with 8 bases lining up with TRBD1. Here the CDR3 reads CASSYGTGLNEKLFF. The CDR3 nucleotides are TGTGCCAGCAGCTACGGGACAGGCCTTAATGAAAAACTGTTTTTT.